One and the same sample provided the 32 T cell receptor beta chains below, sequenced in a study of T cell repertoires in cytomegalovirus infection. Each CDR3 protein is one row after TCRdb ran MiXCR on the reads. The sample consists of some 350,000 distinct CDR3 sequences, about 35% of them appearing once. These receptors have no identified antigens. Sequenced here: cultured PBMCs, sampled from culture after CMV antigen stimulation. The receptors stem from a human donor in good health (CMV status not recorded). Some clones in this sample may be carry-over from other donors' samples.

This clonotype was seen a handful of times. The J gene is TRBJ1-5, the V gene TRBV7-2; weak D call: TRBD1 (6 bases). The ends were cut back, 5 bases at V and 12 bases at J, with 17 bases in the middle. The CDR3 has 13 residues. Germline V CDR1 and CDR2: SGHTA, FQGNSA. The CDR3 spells CASSPSGAQVQHF. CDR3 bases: TGTGCCAGCAGCCCATCGGGGGCCCAGGTCCAGCATTTT.

CDR3 in amino acids: CASSYSGRAPSSYNEQFF. The CDR3 bases are TGTGCCAGCAGTTACTCCGGGCGCGCGCCGAGCTCCTACAATGAGCAGTTCTTC. The chain has TRBV6-2 or TRBV6-3 and TRBJ2-1; D remains ambiguous. The CDR3 loop spans 18 amino acids. V lost 0 bases and J lost 0, with 15 bases in between. Germline CDR1 and CDR2: MNHEY and SVGEGT.

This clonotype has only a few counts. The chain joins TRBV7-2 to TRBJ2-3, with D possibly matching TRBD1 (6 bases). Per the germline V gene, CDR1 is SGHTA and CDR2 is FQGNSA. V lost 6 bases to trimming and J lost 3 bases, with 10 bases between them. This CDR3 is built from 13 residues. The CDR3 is CASRGRGTDTQYF. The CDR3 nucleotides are TGTGCCAGCAGGGGAAGGGGGACAGATACGCAGTATTTT.

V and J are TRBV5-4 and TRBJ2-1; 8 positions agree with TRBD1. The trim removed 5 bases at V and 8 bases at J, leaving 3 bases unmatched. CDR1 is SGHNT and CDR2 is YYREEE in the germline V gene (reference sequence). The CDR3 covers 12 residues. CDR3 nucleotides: TGTGCCAGCAGAAAACAGGGGGATGAGCAGTTCTTC. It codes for CASRKQGDEQFF.

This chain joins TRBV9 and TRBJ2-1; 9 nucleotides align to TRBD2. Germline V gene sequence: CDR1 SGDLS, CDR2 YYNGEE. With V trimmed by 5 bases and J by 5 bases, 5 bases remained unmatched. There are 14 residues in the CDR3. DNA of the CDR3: TGTGCCAGCAGTACGACTAGCGGCAACAATGAGCAGTTCTTC. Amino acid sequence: CASSTTSGNNEQFF.

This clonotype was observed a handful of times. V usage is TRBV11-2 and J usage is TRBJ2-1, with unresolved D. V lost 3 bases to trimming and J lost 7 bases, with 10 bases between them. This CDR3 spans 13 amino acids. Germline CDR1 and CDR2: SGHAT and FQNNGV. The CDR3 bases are TGTGCCAGCAGCTTTAGGACCCTTAATGAGCAGTTCTTC. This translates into CASSFRTLNEQFF.

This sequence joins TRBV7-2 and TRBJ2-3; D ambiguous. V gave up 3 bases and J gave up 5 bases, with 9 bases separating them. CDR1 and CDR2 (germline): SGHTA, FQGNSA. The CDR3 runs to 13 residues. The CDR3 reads CASSFVLGDTQYF. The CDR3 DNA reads TGTGCCAGCAGCTTCGTACTGGGAGATACGCAGTATTTT.

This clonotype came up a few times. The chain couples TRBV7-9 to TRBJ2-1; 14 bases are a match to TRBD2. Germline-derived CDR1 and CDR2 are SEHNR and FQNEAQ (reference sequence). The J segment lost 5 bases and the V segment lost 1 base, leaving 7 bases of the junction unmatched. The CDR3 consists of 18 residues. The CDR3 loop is CASSLGLAGGVVNNEQFF. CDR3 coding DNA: TGTGCCAGCAGCTTAGGACTAGCGGGAGGGGTTGTAAACAATGAGCAGTTCTTC.

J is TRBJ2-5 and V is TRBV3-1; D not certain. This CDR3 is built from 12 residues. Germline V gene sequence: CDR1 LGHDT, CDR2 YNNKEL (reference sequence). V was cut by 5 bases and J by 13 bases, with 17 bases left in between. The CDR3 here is CASSYESRPPYF. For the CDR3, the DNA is TGTGCCAGCAGCTACGAATCTCGGCCCCCGTACTTC.

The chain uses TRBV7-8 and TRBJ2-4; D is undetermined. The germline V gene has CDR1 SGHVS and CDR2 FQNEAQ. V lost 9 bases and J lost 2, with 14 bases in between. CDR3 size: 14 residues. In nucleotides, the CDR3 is TGTGCCAGGCGGACCTATGAGACCAAAAACATTCAGTACTTC. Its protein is CARRTYETKNIQYF. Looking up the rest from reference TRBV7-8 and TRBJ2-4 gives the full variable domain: GAGVSQSPRYKVAKRGQDVALRCDPISGHVSLFWYQQALGQGPEFLTYFQNEAQLDKSGLPSDRFFAERPEGSVSTLKIQRTQQEDSAVYLCARRTYETKNIQYFGAGTRLSVL.

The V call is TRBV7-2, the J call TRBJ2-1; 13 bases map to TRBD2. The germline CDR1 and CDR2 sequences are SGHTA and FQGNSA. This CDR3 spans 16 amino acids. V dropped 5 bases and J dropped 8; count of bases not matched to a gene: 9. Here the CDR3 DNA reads TGTGCCAGCAGCCGGGGGGGGACTAGCGGGAACCATGAGCAGTTCTTC. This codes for CASSRGGTSGNHEQFF.

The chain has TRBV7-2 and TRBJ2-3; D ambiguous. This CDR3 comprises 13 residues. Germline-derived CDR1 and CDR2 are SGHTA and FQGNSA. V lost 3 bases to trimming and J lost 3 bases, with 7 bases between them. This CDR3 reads CASSFRRTDTQYF. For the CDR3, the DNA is TGTGCCAGCAGCTTCAGGAGAACAGATACGCAGTATTTT.

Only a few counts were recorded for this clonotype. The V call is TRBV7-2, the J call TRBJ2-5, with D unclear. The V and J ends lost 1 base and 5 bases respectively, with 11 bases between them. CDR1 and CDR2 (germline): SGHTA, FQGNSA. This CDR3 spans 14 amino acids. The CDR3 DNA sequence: TGTGCCAGCAGCTTAGATGTCCTAGTGGAGACCCAGTACTTC. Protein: CASSLDVLVETQYF.

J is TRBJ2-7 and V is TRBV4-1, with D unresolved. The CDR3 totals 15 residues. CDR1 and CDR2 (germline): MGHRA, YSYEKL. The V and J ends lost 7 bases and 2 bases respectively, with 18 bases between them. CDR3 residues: CASTPGVVDTYEQYF. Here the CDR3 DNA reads TGCGCCAGCACCCCCGGAGTAGTGGATACCTACGAGCAGTACTTC.

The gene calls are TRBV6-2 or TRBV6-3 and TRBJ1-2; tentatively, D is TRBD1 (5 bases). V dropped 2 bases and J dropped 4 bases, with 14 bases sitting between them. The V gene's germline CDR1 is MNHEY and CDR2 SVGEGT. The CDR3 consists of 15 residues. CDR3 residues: CASSYPKTGRYGYTF. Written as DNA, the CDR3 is TGTGCCAGCAGTTACCCCAAAACAGGTCGCTATGGCTACACCTTC.

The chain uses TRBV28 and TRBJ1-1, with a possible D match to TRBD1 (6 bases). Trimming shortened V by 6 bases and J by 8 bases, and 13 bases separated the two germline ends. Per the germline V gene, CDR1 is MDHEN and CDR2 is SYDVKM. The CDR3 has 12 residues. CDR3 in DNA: TGTGCCAGCAGCCTCCTGCAGGGGGAAGCTTTCTTT. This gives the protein CASSLLQGEAFF.

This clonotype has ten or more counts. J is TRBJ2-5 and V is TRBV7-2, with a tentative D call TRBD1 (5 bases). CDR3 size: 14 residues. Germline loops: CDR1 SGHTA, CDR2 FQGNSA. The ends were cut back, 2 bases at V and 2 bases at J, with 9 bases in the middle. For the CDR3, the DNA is TGTGCCAGCAGCTTAAGACAGTTACAAGAGACCCAGTACTTC. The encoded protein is CASSLRQLQETQYF. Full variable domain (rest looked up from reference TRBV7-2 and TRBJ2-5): GAGVSQSPSNKVTEKGKDVELRCDPISGHTALYWYRQSLGQGLEFLIYFQGNSAPDKSGLPSDRFSAERTGGSVSTLTIQRTQQEDSAVYLCASSLRQLQETQYFGPGTRLLVL.

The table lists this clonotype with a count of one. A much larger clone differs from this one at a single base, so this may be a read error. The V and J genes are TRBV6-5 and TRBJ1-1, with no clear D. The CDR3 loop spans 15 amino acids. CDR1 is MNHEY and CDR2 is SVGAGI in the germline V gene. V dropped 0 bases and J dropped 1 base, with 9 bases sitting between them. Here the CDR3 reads CASSYSPRPNTEAFF. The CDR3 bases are TGTGCCAGCAGTTACTCGCCCCGGCCGAACACTGAAGCTTTCTTT.

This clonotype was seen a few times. This chain's CDR3 is CASSQERGADTQYF. The CDR3 nucleotides are TGCGCCAGCAGCCAAGAGAGGGGAGCAGATACGCAGTATTTT. The chain couples TRBV4-1 to TRBJ2-3; D may match TRBD1 or TRBD2 (5 bases each). The V end lost 0 bases, the J end lost 4 bases, and 8 bases lay between the germline ends. The length of the CDR3 is 14 residues. The germline gives CDR1 MGHRA, CDR2 YSYEKL.

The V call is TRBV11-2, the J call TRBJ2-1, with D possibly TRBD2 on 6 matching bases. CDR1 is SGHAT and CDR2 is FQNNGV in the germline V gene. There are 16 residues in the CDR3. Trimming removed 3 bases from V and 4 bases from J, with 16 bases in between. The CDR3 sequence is CASSFISGRMYNEQFF. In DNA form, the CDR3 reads TGTGCCAGCAGCTTTATTTCCGGGAGAATGTACAATGAGCAGTTCTTC.

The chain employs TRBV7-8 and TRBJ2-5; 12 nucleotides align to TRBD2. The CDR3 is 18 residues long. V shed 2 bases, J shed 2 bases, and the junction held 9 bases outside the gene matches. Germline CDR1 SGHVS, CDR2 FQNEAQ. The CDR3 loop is CASSLYGAGLAGQETQYF. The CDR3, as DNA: TGTGCCAGCAGCTTATATGGAGCAGGACTAGCGGGGCAAGAGACCCAGTACTTC.

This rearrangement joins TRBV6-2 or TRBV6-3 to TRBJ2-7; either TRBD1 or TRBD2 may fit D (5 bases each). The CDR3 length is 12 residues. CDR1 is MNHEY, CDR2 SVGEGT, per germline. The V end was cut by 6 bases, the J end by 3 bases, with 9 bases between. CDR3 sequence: CASRGPYYEQYV. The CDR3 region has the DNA TGTGCCAGCAGGGGACCCTACTACGAGCAGTACGTC.

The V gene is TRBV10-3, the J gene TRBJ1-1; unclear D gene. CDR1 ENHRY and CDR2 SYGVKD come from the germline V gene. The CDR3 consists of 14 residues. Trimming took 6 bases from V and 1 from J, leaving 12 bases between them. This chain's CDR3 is CAISWEGSNTEAFF. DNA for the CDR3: TGTGCCATCAGCTGGGAGGGATCGAACACTGAAGCTTTCTTT.

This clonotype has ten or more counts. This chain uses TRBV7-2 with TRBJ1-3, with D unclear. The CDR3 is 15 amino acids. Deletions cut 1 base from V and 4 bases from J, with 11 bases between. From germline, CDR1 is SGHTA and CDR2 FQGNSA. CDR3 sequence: CASSLVGSRGNTIYF. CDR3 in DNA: TGTGCCAGCAGCTTAGTAGGGTCAAGGGGAAACACCATATATTTT.

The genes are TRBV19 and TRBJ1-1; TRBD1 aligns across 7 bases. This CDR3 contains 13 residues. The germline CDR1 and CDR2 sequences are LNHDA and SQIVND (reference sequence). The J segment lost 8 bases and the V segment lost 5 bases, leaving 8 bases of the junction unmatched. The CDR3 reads CASSFDRDSEAFF. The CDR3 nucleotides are TGTGCCAGTAGTTTCGACAGGGACTCCGAAGCTTTCTTT.

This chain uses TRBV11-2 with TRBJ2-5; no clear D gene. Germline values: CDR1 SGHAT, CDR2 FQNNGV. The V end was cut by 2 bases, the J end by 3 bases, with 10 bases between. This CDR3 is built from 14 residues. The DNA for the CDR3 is TGTGCCAGCAGCTTAAACTCTTGGGAAGAGACCCAGTACTTC. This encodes CASSLNSWEETQYF.

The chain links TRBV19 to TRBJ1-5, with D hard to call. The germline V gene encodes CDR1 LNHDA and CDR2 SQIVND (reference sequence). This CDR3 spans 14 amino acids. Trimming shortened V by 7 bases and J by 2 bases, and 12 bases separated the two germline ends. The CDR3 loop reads CASMVDSGNQPQHF. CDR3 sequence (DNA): TGTGCCAGTATGGTGGATTCGGGCAATCAGCCCCAGCATTTT. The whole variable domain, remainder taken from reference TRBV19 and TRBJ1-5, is DGGITQSPKYLFRKEGQNVTLSCEQNLNHDAMYWYRQDPGQGLRLIYYSQIVNDFQKGDIAEGYSVSREKKESFPLTVTSAQKNPTAFYLCASMVDSGNQPQHFGDGTRLSIL.

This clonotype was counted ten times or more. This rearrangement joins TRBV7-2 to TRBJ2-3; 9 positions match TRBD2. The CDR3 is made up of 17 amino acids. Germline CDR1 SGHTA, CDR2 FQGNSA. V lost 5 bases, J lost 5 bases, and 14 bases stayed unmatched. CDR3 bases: TGTGCCAGCAGCGGCCGACTAGCGGTAGAATTGGGAGATACGCAGTATTTT. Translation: CASSGRLAVELGDTQYF.

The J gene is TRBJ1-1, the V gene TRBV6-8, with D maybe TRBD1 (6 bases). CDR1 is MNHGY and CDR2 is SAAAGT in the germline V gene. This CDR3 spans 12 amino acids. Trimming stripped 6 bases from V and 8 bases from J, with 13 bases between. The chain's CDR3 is CASRQGEREAFF. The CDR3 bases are TGTGCCAGCAGACAGGGAGAGAGGGAAGCTTTCTTT.

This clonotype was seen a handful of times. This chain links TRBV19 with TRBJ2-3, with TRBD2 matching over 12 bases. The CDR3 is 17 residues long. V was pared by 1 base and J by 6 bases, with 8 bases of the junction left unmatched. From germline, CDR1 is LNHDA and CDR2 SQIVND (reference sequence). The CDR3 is CASSIAASGRAGDTQYF. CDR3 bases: TGTGCCAGTAGTATAGCGGCTAGCGGGAGGGCCGGTGATACGCAGTATTTT.

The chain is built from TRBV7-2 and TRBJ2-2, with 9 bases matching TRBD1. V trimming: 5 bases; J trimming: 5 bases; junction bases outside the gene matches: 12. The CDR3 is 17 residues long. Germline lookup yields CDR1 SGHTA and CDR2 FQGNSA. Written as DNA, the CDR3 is TGTGCCAGCAGCACACGGCCGGGACAGGGAAGGACCGGGGAGCTGTTTTTT. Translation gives CASSTRPGQGRTGELFF.

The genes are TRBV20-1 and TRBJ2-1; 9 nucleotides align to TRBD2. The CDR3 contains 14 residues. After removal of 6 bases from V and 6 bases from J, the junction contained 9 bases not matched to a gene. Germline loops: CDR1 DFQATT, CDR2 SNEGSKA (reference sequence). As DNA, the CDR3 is TGCAGTGCCCCGGTGGGGACTAGCCTCAATGAGCAGTTCTTC. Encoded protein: CSAPVGTSLNEQFF.